This T cell receptor (beta chain) was observed in a study of T cell responses to AZD1222 COVID-19 vaccine. General observations from the study: Spike-specific TCRs gained breadth and depth after people received two AZD1222 doses. CD4 TCRs linked to vaccination spanned spike, dominating at 160-218 and 743-854. A mostly white British donor set with more females was recruited, and clonal diversity was possibly underestimated. In all cases, repertoires were sampled only after the peak T cell response.

Generated by immunoSEQ multiplex PCR, the TCRdb table keeps only in-frame clones and is missing some. Here the sample spans 150,000 to 190,000 clones, 90% being singletons. Germline V CDR1 and CDR2: SQVTM, ANQGSEA. Germline trimming cut 4 bases from V and 5 bases from J; bases unmatched to any gene: 10. The CDR3 has 15 residues. In regard to this clone: Its antigen is not identified.

The origin of this receptor is an adult who received the AZD1222 COVID-19 vaccine. The chain is built from TRBV29-1 and TRBJ1-1; TRBD1 agrees at 10 bases. The sample in question was peripheral blood, obtained 28 days after the second AZD1222 dose. The CDR3 DNA sequence: TGCAGCGTTGCCGGGGGACAGGGGCGGGGAACTGAAGCTTTCTTT. This gives the protein CSVAGGQGRGTEAFF.